The sequence of this TCR beta chain was determined in a study of T cell responses to AZD1222 COVID-19 vaccine. Findings of the study overall: CD4 TCRs covered the whole spike, strongest at regions 160-218 and 743-854. Sampling captured repertoires only after the peak T cell response. Unmutated regions of variants are reportedly targeted by nearly half of spike-specific TCRs.

Measured with immunoSEQ multiplex PCR; TCRdb has only the in-frame clones, and not every one. The data contain 150,000 to 200,000 clones, roughly 90% of them singletons. The CDR3 has 14 residues. CDR1 is MNHEY, CDR2 SMNVEV, per germline (reference sequence). V lost 5 bases to trimming and J lost 9 bases, with 17 bases between them. This clone was counted once. Its antigen is unknown. The input for sequencing was peripheral blood, taken 28 days after the second AZD1222 dose. The sequence derives from an adult who received the AZD1222 COVID-19 vaccine. V usage is TRBV27 and J usage is TRBJ2-1, with D possibly matching TRBD1 (8 bases). Here the CDR3 reads CASSPGQGGFEQFF. The CDR3 DNA reads as TGTGCCAGCAGTCCCGGACAGGGAGGGTTTGAGCAGTTCTTC.